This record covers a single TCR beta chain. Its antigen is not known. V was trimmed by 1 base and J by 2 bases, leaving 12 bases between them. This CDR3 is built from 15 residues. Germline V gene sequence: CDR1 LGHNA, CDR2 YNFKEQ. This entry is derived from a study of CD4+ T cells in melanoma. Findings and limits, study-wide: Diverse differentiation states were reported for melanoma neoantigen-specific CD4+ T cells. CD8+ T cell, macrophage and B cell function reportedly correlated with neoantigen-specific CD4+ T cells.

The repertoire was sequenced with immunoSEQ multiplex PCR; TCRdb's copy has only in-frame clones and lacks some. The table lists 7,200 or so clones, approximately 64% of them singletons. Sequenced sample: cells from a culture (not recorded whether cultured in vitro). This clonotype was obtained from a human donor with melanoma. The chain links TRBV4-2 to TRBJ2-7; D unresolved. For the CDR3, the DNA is TGTGCCAGCAGCCAAGGCCCCAGTCCAGCCTACGAGCAGTACTTC. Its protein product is CASSQGPSPAYEQYF.